A selection of T cell receptor beta chains follows, all from one sample in a study of blood T cell repertoires in COVID-19. TCRdb's table, derived via immunoSEQ multiplex PCR, lists solely in-frame clones and lacks some. This repertoire shows some 100,000 clones, around nine tenths found once; its top ten account for about 9.4%. Material for sequencing was peripheral blood. All receptors derive from a man aged 45-60 years with acute or convalescent COVID-19. CDR3s include the opening cysteine and the closing phenylalanine or tryptophan. Size is omitted from some rows. Given values are once, few, many or a class for expanded clones.

j_gene,abundance,v_gene,CDR3aa
TRBJ2-1,-,TRBV6-6,CASSGHPLKANEQFF
TRBJ2-1,-,TRBV29-1,CSVLTRSSYNEQFF
TRBJ2-1,-,TRBV25-1,CASSVARRLNEQFF
TRBJ1-2,-,TRBV2,CASSLQGMDYGYTF
TRBJ2-7,-,TRBV30,CAYEGDGSFYEQYF
TRBJ2-7,-,TRBV18,CASSPLSGTSGTASEQYF
TRBJ2-3,-,TRBV6-5,CASSQSRDRGTQYF
TRBJ1-3,-,TRBV28,CASSIPTGVRNTIYF
TRBJ2-1,few,TRBV23-1,CASRRPDSGRGNNEQFF
TRBJ1-1,once,TRBV7-3,CASSFTGGTEAFF
TRBJ1-2,-,TRBV27,CASSLVRPDRGEYYGYTF
TRBJ1-1,-,TRBV7-3,CASSLGAYSEAFF
TRBJ1-2,-,TRBV7-2,CASSTYQGNYGYTF
TRBJ2-1,-,TRBV5-8,CASSRTSGSYNEQFF
TRBJ2-1,-,TRBV7-9,CASSLEAGNEQFF
TRBJ1-1,-,TRBV2,CASSVEENTEAFF
TRBJ1-4,-,TRBV19,CASSSTGVVKLFF
TRBJ1-1,-,TRBV2,CASPLTSGAEAFF
TRBJ2-7,-,TRBV19,CASSDRGEQYF
TRBJ1-2,-,TRBV7-9,CASSPGTANYGYTF
TRBJ2-7,-,TRBV19,CASSSRSSVGQYF
TRBJ2-1,-,TRBV24-1,CATSEGLAGGHEQFF